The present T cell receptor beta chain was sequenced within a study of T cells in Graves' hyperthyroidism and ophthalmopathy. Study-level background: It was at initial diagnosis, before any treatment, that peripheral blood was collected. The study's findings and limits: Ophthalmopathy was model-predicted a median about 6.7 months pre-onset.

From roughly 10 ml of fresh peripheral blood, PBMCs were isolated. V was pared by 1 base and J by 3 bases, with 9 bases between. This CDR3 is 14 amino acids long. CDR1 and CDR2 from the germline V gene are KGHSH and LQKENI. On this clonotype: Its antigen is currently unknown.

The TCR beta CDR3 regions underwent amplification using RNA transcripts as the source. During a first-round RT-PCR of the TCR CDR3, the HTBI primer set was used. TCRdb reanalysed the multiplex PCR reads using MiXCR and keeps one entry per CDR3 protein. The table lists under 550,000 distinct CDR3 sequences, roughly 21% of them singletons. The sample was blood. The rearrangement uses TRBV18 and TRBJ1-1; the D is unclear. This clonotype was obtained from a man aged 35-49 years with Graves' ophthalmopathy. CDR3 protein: CASSPQGRDTEAFF. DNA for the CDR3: TGTGCCAGCTCACCACAGGGTCGGGACACTGAAGCTTTCTTT.